The next 10 T cell receptor beta chains were all read from a single sample in a study of shared clonotypes between healthy human individuals. Method: immunoSEQ multiplex PCR; TCRdb's copy keeps in-frame clones and lacks some. Of 650,000 to 800,000 clones listed, 92% are singletons. CD45RO-negative, CCR7-selected cells formed the naive CD8 fraction, which excluded terminally differentiated effector memory CD45RA+ cells. Sequenced input: naive CD8+ T cells sorted from blood. These receptors all stem from a man younger than 40 in good health.

V and J are TRBV5-1 and TRBJ2-4, with 16 nucleotides matching TRBD2. Germline assignment: CDR1 SGHRS and CDR2 YFSETQ. The junction had 8 bases not matched to a gene; V was cut back by 4 bases and J by 1 base. The CDR3 spans 19 residues. The CDR3 nucleotides read TGCGCCAGCAGCGACGGGACTAGCGGGAGGGCCGCGGCCAAAAACATTCAGTACTTC. Residues: CASSDGTSGRAAAKNIQYF. The variable domain in full, completed from reference TRBV5-1 and TRBJ2-4, reads KAGVTQTPRYLIKTRGQQVTLSCSPISGHRSVSWYQQTPGQGLQFLFEYFSETQRNKGNFPGRFSGRQFSNSRSEMNVSTLELGDSALYLCASSDGTSGRAAAKNIQYFGAGTRLSVL.

The V gene is TRBV2, the J gene TRBJ2-7, with TRBD1 identical over 8 bases. CDR3 length equals 13 residues. Germline values: CDR1 SNHLY, CDR2 FYNNEI. With V trimmed by 7 bases and J by 6 bases, 8 bases remained unmatched. CDR3 sequence (DNA): TGTGCCAGCACCGGATCTGACAGGGGCGAGCAGTACTTC. This translates into CASTGSDRGEQYF.

The chain links TRBV27 to TRBJ2-1, with no clear D. The V and J ends lost 4 bases and 8 bases respectively, with 12 bases between them. This CDR3 has 13 amino acids. Germline CDR1 and CDR2: MNHEY and SMNVEV (reference sequence). CDR3 region: CASSSRLDHEQFF. The CDR3 DNA reads TGTGCCAGCAGTTCCCGCTTGGACCATGAGCAGTTCTTC.

J is TRBJ2-7 and V is TRBV27; the match to TRBD2 covers 9 bases. CDR1 and CDR2 (germline): MNHEY, SMNVEV (reference sequence). The CDR3 spans 14 residues. V gave up 6 bases and J gave up 6 bases; unmatched junction bases: 9. In nucleotides, the CDR3 is TGTGCCAGCAGGGGTAGCGGGAGCTTCCCCGAGCAGTACTTC. Protein sequence: CASRGSGSFPEQYF.

In its sample, this clone was seen once. The V gene is TRBV29-1, the J gene TRBJ2-2; 8 bases are shared with TRBD1. The CDR3 covers 16 residues. Germline CDR1 and CDR2: SQVTM and ANQGSEA. With V trimmed by 1 base and J by 3 bases, 7 bases remained unmatched. The DNA of the CDR3 is TGCAGCGTTGAAGTGGGGGCACAGGGGGACACCGGGGAGCTGTTTTTT. Protein: CSVEVGAQGDTGELFF.

This clone was recorded once. V usage is TRBV4-1 and J usage is TRBJ2-1, with unresolved D. The V and J ends lost 1 base and 5 bases respectively, with 9 bases between them. The germline CDR1 and CDR2 sequences are MGHRA and YSYEKL. The CDR3 consists of 14 residues. CDR3 loop: CASSQGWAHNEQFF. CDR3 coding DNA: TGCGCCAGCAGCCAAGGGTGGGCGCACAATGAGCAGTTCTTC.

The chain has TRBV4-3 and TRBJ2-1, with D uncertain. Trimming stripped 0 bases from V and 5 bases from J, with 5 bases between. Germline-derived CDR1 and CDR2 are LGHNA and YSLEER. CDR3 length equals 13 residues. This CDR3 reads CASSQDRDNEQFF. The DNA for the CDR3 is TGCGCCAGCAGCCAAGATAGAGACAATGAGCAGTTCTTC.

The V gene is TRBV7-7, the J gene TRBJ2-1; TRBD2 matches at 8 bases. V lost 5 bases to trimming and J lost 0 bases; unmatched junction nucleotides: 18. The CDR3 loop spans 20 amino acids. Germline loops: CDR1 SSHAT, CDR2 FNYEAQ (reference sequence). CDR3 in amino acids: CASSPSKGLEYTHSYNEQFF. As DNA, the CDR3 is TGTGCCAGCAGCCCTAGTAAGGGACTAGAATACACCCACTCCTACAATGAGCAGTTCTTC. The full variable domain, in which reference TRBV7-7 and TRBJ2-1 provide the parts outside the CDR3, is GAGVSQSPRYKVTKRGQDVTLRCDPISSHATLYWYQQALGQGPEFLTYFNYEAQPDKSGLPSDRFSAERPEGSISTLTIQRTEQRDSAMYRCASSPSKGLEYTHSYNEQFFGPGTRLTVL.

As to this clone: This sample includes further DNA sequences coding for the same CDR3. The gene calls are TRBV9 and TRBJ1-2, with D uncertain. V was pared by 5 bases and J by 0 bases, with 5 bases between. The CDR3 totals 12 residues. Looked up from germline, CDR1 is SGDLS and CDR2 is YYNGEE. CDR3 bases: TGTGCCAGCAGAACAGCTAACTATGGCTACACCTTC. Its translation: CASRTANYGYTF.

This chain uses TRBV7-9 with TRBJ2-3, with 11 nucleotides matching TRBD1. The CDR3 length is 18 residues. The J segment lost 2 bases and the V segment lost 3 bases, leaving 10 bases of the junction unmatched. Germline CDR1 SEHNR, CDR2 FQNEAQ (reference sequence). The CDR3 DNA reads TGTGCCAGCAGCTTTGGACAGGGGGCGGGTAGGACCACAGATACGCAGTATTTT. This encodes CASSFGQGAGRTTDTQYF.